This TCR beta chain derives from a study of blood T cell repertoires in COVID-19. The wider study: From the United States, Italy and Spain came samples of acute and convalescent COVID-19. PBMCs, B-cell-depleted T cells, or T cells provided the cDNA or gDNA that made up the material.

Per the original data handling: Amplification of reference gene primers provided the estimated nucleated cell counts. TCRdb's copy holds only in-frame clones and misses some; the assay was immunoSEQ multiplex PCR. V and J calls and clone size are given by that table; D and trimming were obtained from the DNA. Among about 180,000 clones listed, approximately 87% were seen once. Germline-derived CDR1 and CDR2 are KGHSH and LQKENI. This CDR3 spans 14 amino acids. V was pared by 6 bases and J by 3 bases, with 14 bases between. This clone was detected only once. J is TRBJ1-2 and V is TRBV18, with D unclear. The sample comprised peripheral blood. The source of this sequence is a man in his sixties or seventies with active or convalescent COVID-19. CDR3 amino acids: CASSPAPADYGYTF. CDR3 nucleotide sequence: TGTGCCAGCTCGCCTGCCCCCGCGGACTATGGCTACACCTTC.